The 16 T cell receptor beta chains in this list originate from one sample, sequenced in a study of blood T cell repertoires in COVID-19. The repertoire was sequenced with immunoSEQ multiplex PCR; TCRdb's copy has only in-frame clones and lacks some. The repertoire holds around 140,000 clones, 80% to 90% seen once, with approximately 10% in the top ten. Sequencing used PBMCs or T cells enriched from blood (not recorded which). These receptors originate from a man aged 60 to 75 who had recovered from COVID-19.

This chain links TRBV4-2 with TRBJ2-7; 7 bases fit TRBD2. The germline V gene has CDR1 LGHNA and CDR2 YNFKEQ. CDR3 size: 15 residues. J gave up 3 bases and V 0 bases, and 5 bases lay outside the gene matches. In nucleotides, the CDR3 is TGTGCCAGCAGCCAAGATTTGGGGGACTACTACGAGCAGTACTTC. This translates into CASSQDLGDYYEQYF.

The chain has TRBV30 and TRBJ2-7; possibly TRBD1 for D (5 bases). The CDR3 is 15 residues long. Germline-derived CDR1 and CDR2 are GTSNPN and SVGIG (reference sequence). Deletions cut 0 bases from V and 1 base from J, with 13 bases between. The CDR3 sequence is CAWSVTGAFSYEQYF. The CDR3, as DNA: TGTGCCTGGAGTGTAACAGGAGCTTTTTCCTACGAGCAGTACTTC.

The V call is TRBV27, the J call TRBJ2-7; 11 bases are shared with TRBD1. The CDR3 loop spans 15 amino acids. Unmatched junction bases numbered 3, after V lost 3 bases and J lost 2 bases. CDR1 is MNHEY and CDR2 is SMNVEV in the germline V gene (reference sequence). CDR3 region: CASSFGTGGAYEQYF. CDR3 nucleotide sequence: TGTGCCAGCAGTTTCGGGACAGGGGGGGCCTACGAGCAGTACTTC.

The genes are TRBV5-4 and TRBJ2-7; TRBD2 is a possible D gene (6 bases). CDR1 and CDR2 (germline): SGHNT, YYREEE (reference sequence). The CDR3 has 15 amino acids. Between the trimmed V and J ends, which lost 2 bases and 0 bases, there was a span of 12 bases. The CDR3 nucleotides are TGTGCCAGCAGCTTACTTAGCGGTCACTCCTACGAGCAGTACTTC. Translating it yields CASSLLSGHSYEQYF.

This chain links TRBV20-1 with TRBJ1-1; no clear D gene. CDR3 length: 11 amino acids. Per germline, CDR1 DFQATT and CDR2 SNEGSKA (reference sequence). Trimming took 2 bases from V and 5 from J, leaving 6 bases between them. CDR3 nucleotides: TGCAGTGCTAGAACGAGGACTGAAGCTTTCTTT. Protein product: CSARTRTEAFF.

Worth noting for this clone: The sample contains more than one DNA sequence encoding this CDR3. The chain carries TRBV2 and TRBJ1-1; D is perhaps TRBD1 (5 bases). V lost 4 bases and J 5 bases, leaving 8 bases between the germline ends. CDR1 and CDR2 from the germline V gene are SNHLY and FYNNEI. This CDR3 has 12 residues. CDR3 sequence reads: CASSGQGTEAFF. In nucleotides, the CDR3 is TGTGCCAGCAGTGGTCAGGGAACTGAAGCTTTCTTT.

V gene TRBV6-4 combines with J gene TRBJ2-1; 7 bases match TRBD1. The ends lost 4 bases at V and 4 bases at J; junction bases unmatched: 4. The germline V gene has CDR1 MRHNA and CDR2 SNTAGT. The CDR3 runs to 14 residues. The CDR3 nucleotides read TGTGCCAGCAGTGTAGAGGGACAGTACAATGAGCAGTTCTTC. Protein product: CASSVEGQYNEQFF.

The chain couples TRBV2 to TRBJ1-2, with D tentatively TRBD1 (6 bases). Germline V CDR1 and CDR2: SNHLY, FYNNEI. The CDR3 extends over 16 amino acids. Trimming cost V 7 bases and J 4 bases, with 22 bases left between them. CDR3 amino acids: CASTGQNTLLSYGYTF. For the CDR3, the DNA is TGTGCCAGCACTGGACAGAACACCCTTTTGAGCTATGGCTACACCTTC.

CDR3 sequence (DNA): TGTGCCAGCAGCAAAGGTGCCAACAACGCGAACACTGAAGCTTTCTTT. Translation: CASSKGANNANTEAFF. The chain is built from TRBV21-1 and TRBJ1-1; the D call TRBD1 from the table was never checked on the DNA. TRBV21-1 is shown as a pseudogene. The CDR3 is 16 residues long.

The chain is built from TRBV29-1 and TRBJ1-4; 10 positions agree with TRBD1. The CDR3 has 13 residues. Trimming cost V 7 bases and J 10 bases; bases outside gene matches: 9. The germline gives CDR1 SQVTM, CDR2 ANQGSEA. CDR3 nucleotides: TGCAGCGCCGGGGGGACAGGGGTAGGAAAACTGTTTTTT. Residues: CSAGGTGVGKLFF.

V usage is TRBV12-5 and J usage is TRBJ2-3, with a tentative D call TRBD2 (5 bases). CDR1 is LGHNT and CDR2 is FRNRAP in the germline V gene. This CDR3 region has 13 residues. The V gene lost 6 bases and the J gene lost 6 bases, with 13 bases spanning the gap. The CDR3 loop is CASGLRGADTQYF. CDR3 DNA sequence: TGTGCTAGTGGCCTCCGGGGTGCGGATACGCAGTATTTT.

This clone showed up just a few times. This chain connects TRBV27 to TRBJ2-7, with D tentatively TRBD1 (5 bases). The CDR3 loop spans 14 amino acids. V shed 3 bases and J shed 3 bases, with 12 bases lying between them. Germline loops: CDR1 MNHEY, CDR2 SMNVEV (reference sequence). DNA for the CDR3: TGTGCCAGCAGTTTGGGGAACAGGTTCTACGAGCAGTACTTC. Residues: CASSLGNRFYEQYF.

The chain combines TRBV3-1 (or the pseudogene TRBV3-2) with TRBJ1-1; 9 bases agree with TRBD1. The CDR3 has 16 amino acids. Looked up from germline, CDR1 is LGHDT and CDR2 is YNNKEL (reference sequence). The V and J ends lost 5 bases and 0 bases, in that order; junction bases with no gene match: 7. CDR3 nucleotides: TGTGCCAGCAGCGCCGGACAGGGGACGATGAACACTGAAGCTTTCTTT. This codes for CASSAGQGTMNTEAFF.

This rearrangement joins TRBV3-1 (or the pseudogene TRBV3-2) to TRBJ2-2; no clear D. CDR1 is LGHDT, CDR2 YNNKEL, per germline (reference sequence). The CDR3 contains 15 residues. V gave up 5 bases and J gave up 2 bases, with 12 bases separating them. DNA for the CDR3: TGTGCCAGCAGCGTCCGGGTTACAAACACCGGGGAGCTGTTTTTT. Residues: CASSVRVTNTGELFF.

The chain uses TRBV20-1 and TRBJ2-1, with a tentative D call TRBD2 (5 bases). The CDR3 loop spans 14 amino acids. The germline V gene encodes CDR1 DFQATT and CDR2 SNEGSKA (reference sequence). Trimming shortened V by 3 bases and J by 5 bases, and 14 bases separated the two germline ends. As DNA, the CDR3 is TGCAGTGCTAGTTCTGGGGAGATAGACAATGAGCAGTTCTTC. Encoded protein: CSASSGEIDNEQFF.

The chain links TRBV7-8 to TRBJ2-7; TRBD2 matches at 8 bases. Trimming took 4 bases from V and 2 from J; bases not matched to a gene: 4. In germline, CDR1 is SGHVS, CDR2 FQNEAQ. The CDR3 loop spans 14 amino acids. The CDR3 sequence is CASSSGLGTYEQYF. CDR3 DNA: TGTGCCAGCAGCTCGGGACTAGGAACCTACGAGCAGTACTTC. The full variable domain, completed using reference TRBV7-8 and TRBJ2-7, is GAGVSQSPRYKVAKRGQDVALRCDPISGHVSLFWYQQALGQGPEFLTYFQNEAQLDKSGLPSDRFFAERPEGSVSTLKIQRTQQEDSAVYLCASSSGLGTYEQYFGPGTRLTVT.